Listed here are 20 T cell receptor beta chains from one sample, sequenced in a study of shared clonotypes between healthy human individuals. Profiled with immunoSEQ multiplex PCR; TCRdb holds only in-frame clones, not every one. The sample consists of approximately 640,000 clones, 90% of them appearing once. The sequencing input was memory CD8+ T cells from PBMCs. The subset: CD45RO+ cells pooled with CCR7-negative TemRA cells. These receptors all stem from a man aged 18 to 30 in good health. Some clones in this sample may be carry-over from other donors' samples.

This chain uses TRBV13 with TRBJ2-7; D not resolved. CDR3 length: 13 amino acids. V shed 1 base and J shed 3 bases, with 7 bases lying between them. From germline, CDR1 is PRHDT and CDR2 FYEKMQ (reference sequence). CDR3 nucleotides: TGTGCCAGCAGCTTAGTAGGTAACTACGAGCAGTACTTC. Its protein product is CASSLVGNYEQYF.

The chain is built from TRBV19 and TRBJ2-1, with D possibly matching TRBD2 (5 bases). Trimming pared 5 bases from V and 4 bases from J, leaving 9 bases between. Looked up from germline, CDR1 is LNHDA and CDR2 is SQIVND (reference sequence). This CDR3 spans 13 amino acids. Here the CDR3 DNA reads TGTGCCAGTAGTGCCAGCGGTTACAATGAGCAGTTCTTC. Its translation: CASSASGYNEQFF.

The rearrangement joins TRBV6-4 to TRBJ2-1, with 9 bases that match TRBD1. Germline CDR1 reads MRHNA; CDR2 reads SNTAGT. The J segment lost 2 bases and the V segment lost 2 bases, leaving 1 base of the junction unmatched. The CDR3 length is 15 residues. CDR3 coding DNA: TGTGCCAGCAGTGACCGGGACAGGGCCTACAATGAGCAGTTCTTC. Translation: CASSDRDRAYNEQFF.

The chain recombines TRBV19 with TRBJ2-1; 8 bases agree with TRBD2. The CDR3 runs 15 residues. Germline V gene lookup returns CDR1 LNHDA and CDR2 SQIVND (reference sequence). After removal of 3 bases from V and 6 bases from J, the junction contained 7 bases not matched to a gene. For the CDR3, the DNA is TGTGCCAGTAGTATTCGTCCGGGAGGGCCCAATGAGCAGTTCTTC. Protein sequence: CASSIRPGGPNEQFF.

The chain carries TRBV7-2 and TRBJ2-6; D could derive from TRBD1 or TRBD2 (5 bases each). CDR1 and CDR2 (germline): SGHTA, FQGNSA. V was clipped by 5 bases and J by 2 bases, with 10 bases between them. The CDR3 length is 15 residues. This CDR3 is CASSPLGAGANVLTF. Written as DNA, the CDR3 is TGTGCCAGCAGCCCGTTGGGGGCTGGGGCCAACGTCCTGACTTTC. Full variable domain (rest looked up from reference TRBV7-2 and TRBJ2-6): GAGVSQSPSNKVTEKGKDVELRCDPISGHTALYWYRQSLGQGLEFLIYFQGNSAPDKSGLPSDRFSAERTGGSVSTLTIQRTQQEDSAVYLCASSPLGAGANVLTFGAGSRLTVL.

The chain recombines TRBV9 with TRBJ2-7; D tentatively reads TRBD1 or TRBD2 (6 bases each). Germline assignment: CDR1 SGDLS and CDR2 YYNGEE. V lost 0 bases and J 6 bases, leaving 19 bases between the germline ends. The CDR3 is made up of 16 amino acids. As DNA, the CDR3 is TGTGCCAGCAGCGTAGTCGGAGGGGGTACCCTTAGCGAGCAGTACTTC. This codes for CASSVVGGGTLSEQYF.

The V and J genes are TRBV7-8 and TRBJ1-2; a weak D match, TRBD1 (6 bases). The CDR3 length is 14 residues. V lost 2 bases and J lost 3, with 10 bases in between. From germline, CDR1 is SGHVS and CDR2 FQNEAQ. The CDR3 DNA sequence: TGTGCCAGCAGCTTACTCCCAGGGGACTATGGCTACACCTTC. Encoded protein: CASSLLPGDYGYTF. The entire variable domain, with the rest obtained from reference TRBV7-8 and TRBJ1-2, is as follows: GAGVSQSPRYKVAKRGQDVALRCDPISGHVSLFWYQQALGQGPEFLTYFQNEAQLDKSGLPSDRFFAERPEGSVSTLKIQRTQQEDSAVYLCASSLLPGDYGYTFGSGTRLTVV.

In its sample, this clone was seen a few times. The genes are TRBV9 and TRBJ1-2; no firm D call. This CDR3 is built from 12 residues. Germline V lookup: CDR1 SGDLS, CDR2 YYNGEE. Trimming removed 0 bases at V and 13 bases at J, with 13 bases between. CDR3: CASSVASFPVTF. The CDR3 DNA reads TGTGCCAGCAGCGTAGCCTCTTTCCCAGTCACCTTC.

V usage is TRBV28 and J usage is TRBJ1-3, with no clear D. V was cut by 4 bases and J by 2 bases, with 9 bases left in between. Germline values: CDR1 MDHEN, CDR2 SYDVKM. This CDR3 is built from 14 residues. CDR3 region: CASSYLGPGNTIYF. The CDR3, as DNA: TGTGCCAGCAGTTATCTTGGACCTGGAAACACCATATATTTT.

The table lists this clone with a few counts. This chain links TRBV25-1 with TRBJ2-1; D call uncertain. Between the trimmed V and J ends, which lost 4 bases and 9 bases, there was a span of 7 bases. Germline V CDR1 and CDR2: MGHDK, SYGVNS. The length of the CDR3 is 11 residues. Here the CDR3 DNA reads TGTGCCAGCAGTGTTGCAGGTGAGCAGTTCTTC. It yields the protein CASSVAGEQFF.

The chain couples TRBV4-1 to TRBJ2-7; D is possibly TRBD1 (5 bases). This CDR3 has 17 residues. Germline V gene sequence: CDR1 MGHRA, CDR2 YSYEKL. V dropped 0 bases and J dropped 2 bases, with 17 bases sitting between them. CDR3 bases: TGCGCCAGCAGCCAAGAGTCAGGGTGGCCGATCCCCTACGAGCAGTACTTC. It specifies CASSQESGWPIPYEQYF.

The rearrangement uses TRBV15 and TRBJ1-1, with unresolved D. V was pared by 0 bases and J by 4 bases, with 9 bases between. This CDR3 contains 14 residues. In germline, CDR1 is LNHNV, CDR2 YYDKDF (reference sequence). CDR3 bases: TGTGCCACCAGCAGAGATGGTCTCGGCACTGAAGCTTTCTTT. Residues: CATSRDGLGTEAFF.

The chain has TRBV27 and TRBJ2-7; the D gene is possibly TRBD1 (5 bases). The CDR3 is 15 amino acids. Germline loops: CDR1 MNHEY, CDR2 SMNVEV (reference sequence). Trimming removed 2 bases at V and 3 bases at J, with 14 bases between. The CDR3 here is CASSLIGELVYEQYF. DNA for the CDR3: TGTGCCAGCAGTTTAATAGGGGAACTCGTCTACGAGCAGTACTTC.

This clone was counted once. This chain connects TRBV27 to TRBJ1-1; D is unclear. The CDR3 totals 11 residues. Germline CDR1 MNHEY, CDR2 SMNVEV (reference sequence). V was shortened by 6 bases and J by 1 base, with 3 bases between the two germline ends. CDR3 in DNA: TGTGCCAGCAGGAAGAACACTGAAGCTTTCTTT. This sequence encodes CASRKNTEAFF.

CDR3 sequence: CASSQWVGNEQYF. Written as DNA, the CDR3 is TGTGCCAGCAGCCAATGGGTTGGGAACGAGCAGTACTTC. This rearrangement joins TRBV4-2 to TRBJ2-7; D not certain. V was cut by 2 bases and J by 5 bases, with 10 bases left in between. In germline, CDR1 is LGHNA, CDR2 YNFKEQ. This CDR3 contains 13 residues.

The chain couples TRBV6-1 to TRBJ1-5; D unclear. The V gene's germline CDR1 is MNHNS and CDR2 SASEGT. There are 16 residues in the CDR3. V shed 0 bases and J shed 1 base, with 10 bases lying between them. CDR3 sequence reads: CASSEARLGSNQPQHF. The CDR3 nucleotides read TGTGCCAGCAGTGAAGCGCGGCTGGGAAGCAATCAGCCCCAGCATTTT.

V and J are TRBV9 and TRBJ2-2; D is perhaps TRBD1 (5 bases). Germline V gene sequence: CDR1 SGDLS, CDR2 YYNGEE. The CDR3 has 16 amino acids. V gave up 4 bases and J gave up 7 bases, with 20 bases separating them. The CDR3 loop reads CASSSYTGTNGGELFF. The CDR3 DNA is TGTGCCAGCAGCTCTTATACAGGCACCAATGGCGGGGAGCTGTTTTTT.

The chain joins TRBV6-1 to TRBJ1-4; D is uncertain. From germline, CDR1 is MNHNS and CDR2 SASEGT. This CDR3 has 17 amino acids. Deletions cut 2 bases from V and 4 bases from J, with 17 bases between. CDR3 DNA sequence: TGTGCCAGCAGTGAAAACCCTGGATGGGGTGTTAATGAAAAACTGTTTTTT. It encodes CASSENPGWGVNEKLFF.

V gene TRBV9 combines with J gene TRBJ2-7; 10 bases are a match to TRBD1. The CDR3 runs to 15 residues. Trimming cost V 2 bases and J 2 bases; bases outside gene matches: 4. CDR1 is SGDLS, CDR2 YYNGEE, per germline. CDR3 bases: TGTGCCAGCAGCGTGGGACAGGGGAAGGCCTACGAGCAGTACTTC. Encoded protein: CASSVGQGKAYEQYF.

The CDR3 region has the DNA TGTGCCAGCAATGAACAGGGGGCTAATGAGCAGTTCTTC. Residues: CASNEQGANEQFF. The chain recombines TRBV9 with TRBJ2-1; 9 bases map to TRBD1. Trimming at V came to 6 bases and at J to 7 bases, leaving 5 bases not matched to a gene. Germline CDR1 is SGDLS and CDR2 is YYNGEE. The CDR3 has 13 residues.